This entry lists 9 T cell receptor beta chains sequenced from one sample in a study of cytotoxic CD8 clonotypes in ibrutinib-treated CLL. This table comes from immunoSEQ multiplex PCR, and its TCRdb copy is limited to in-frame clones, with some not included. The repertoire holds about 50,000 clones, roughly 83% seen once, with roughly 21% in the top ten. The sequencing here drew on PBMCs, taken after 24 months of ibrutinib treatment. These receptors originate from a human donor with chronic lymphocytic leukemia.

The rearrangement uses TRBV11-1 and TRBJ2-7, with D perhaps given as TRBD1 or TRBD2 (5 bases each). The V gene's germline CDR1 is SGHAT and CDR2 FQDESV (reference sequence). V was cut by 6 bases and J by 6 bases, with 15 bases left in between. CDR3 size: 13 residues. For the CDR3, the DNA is TGTGCCAGCAGTCGGGACGGCGCTGGCGAGCAGTACTTC. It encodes CASSRDGAGEQYF.

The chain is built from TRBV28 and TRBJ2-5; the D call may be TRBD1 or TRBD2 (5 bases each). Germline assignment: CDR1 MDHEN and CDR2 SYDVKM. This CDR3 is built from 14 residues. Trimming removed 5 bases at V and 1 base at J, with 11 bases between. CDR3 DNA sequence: TGTGCCAGCAGTCTACCGGGACCCCAAGAGACCCAGTACTTC. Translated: CASSLPGPQETQYF.

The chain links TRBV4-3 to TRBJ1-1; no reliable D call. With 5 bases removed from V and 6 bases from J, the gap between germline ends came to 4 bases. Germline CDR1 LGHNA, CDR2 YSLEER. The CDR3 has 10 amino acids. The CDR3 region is CASSNAEAFF. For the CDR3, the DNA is TGCGCCAGCAGCAATGCTGAAGCTTTCTTT.

DNA for the CDR3: TGCAGTGCGGGGGGAGGCTATGGCTACACCTTC. Its translation is CSAGGGYGYTF. The V gene is TRBV20-1, the J gene TRBJ1-2; possibly TRBD1 for D (5 bases). The V gene lost 6 bases and the J gene lost 4 bases, with 9 bases spanning the gap. CDR1 DFQATT and CDR2 SNEGSKA come from the germline V gene (reference sequence). The CDR3 loop spans 11 amino acids.

CDR3 nucleotides: TGTGCCAGCAGGGACAGGGGTACCTATGGCTACACCTTC. Its protein is CASRDRGTYGYTF. The chain recombines TRBV5-4 with TRBJ1-2, with 9 bases lining up with TRBD1. There are 13 residues in the CDR3. CDR1 and CDR2 from the germline V gene are SGHNT and YYREEE (reference sequence). The J segment lost 4 bases and the V segment lost 5 bases, leaving 3 bases of the junction unmatched.

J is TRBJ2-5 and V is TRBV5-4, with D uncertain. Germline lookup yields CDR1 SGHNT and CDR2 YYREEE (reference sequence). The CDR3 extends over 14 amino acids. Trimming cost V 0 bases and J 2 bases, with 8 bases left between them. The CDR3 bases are TGTGCCAGCAGCTTGGCGGCCGGTCAAGAGACCCAGTACTTC. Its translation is CASSLAAGQETQYF.

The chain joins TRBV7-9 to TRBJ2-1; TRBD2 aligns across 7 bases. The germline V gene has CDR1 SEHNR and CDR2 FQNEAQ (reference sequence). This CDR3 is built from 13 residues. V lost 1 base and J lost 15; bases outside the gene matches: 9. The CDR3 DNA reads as TGTGCCAGCAGCTTAGATCCCCCGGGGGGATGGTTCTTC. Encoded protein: CASSLDPPGGWFF.

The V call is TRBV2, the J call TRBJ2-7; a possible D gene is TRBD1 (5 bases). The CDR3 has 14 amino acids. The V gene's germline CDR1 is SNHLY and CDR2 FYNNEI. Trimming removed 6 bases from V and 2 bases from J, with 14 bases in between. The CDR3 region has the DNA TGTGCCAGCAGATACAGGCCGGTCACCTACGAGCAGTACTTC. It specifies CASRYRPVTYEQYF.

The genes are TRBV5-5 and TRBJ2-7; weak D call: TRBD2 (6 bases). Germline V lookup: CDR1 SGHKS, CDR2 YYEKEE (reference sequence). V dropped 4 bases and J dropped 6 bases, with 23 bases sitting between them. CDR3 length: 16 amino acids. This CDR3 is CASSLFIGTARGEQYF. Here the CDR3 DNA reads TGTGCCAGCAGCCTATTCATCGGGACTGCTCGAGGCGAGCAGTACTTC.